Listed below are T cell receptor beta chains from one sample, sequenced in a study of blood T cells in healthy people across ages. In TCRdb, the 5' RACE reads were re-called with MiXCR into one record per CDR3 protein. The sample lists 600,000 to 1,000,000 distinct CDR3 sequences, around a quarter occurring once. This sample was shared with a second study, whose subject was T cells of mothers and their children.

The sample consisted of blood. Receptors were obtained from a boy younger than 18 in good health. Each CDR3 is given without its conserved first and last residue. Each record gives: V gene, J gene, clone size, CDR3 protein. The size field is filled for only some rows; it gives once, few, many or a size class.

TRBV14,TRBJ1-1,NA,ASSQDHGGTEAF
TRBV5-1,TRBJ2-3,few,ASSSGQPPDTQY
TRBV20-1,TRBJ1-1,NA,SAPYGPTEAF
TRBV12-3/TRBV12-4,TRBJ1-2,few,ASSFNSVIYGYT
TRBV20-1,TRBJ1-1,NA,SARGQGFDTEAF
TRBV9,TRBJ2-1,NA,ASSFKGRRSYNEQF
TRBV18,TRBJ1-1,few,ASSLRQALNTEAF
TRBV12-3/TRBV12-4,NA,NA,ATDPLSNEQF
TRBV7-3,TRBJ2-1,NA,ASSDGALLNEQF
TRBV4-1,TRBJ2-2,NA,ASSQRDRGGTGELL
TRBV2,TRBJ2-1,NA,ASSGWDSYNEQF
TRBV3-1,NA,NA,ASTRRGANNEQF
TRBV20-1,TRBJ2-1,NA,SARVKPGQGVGYNEQF
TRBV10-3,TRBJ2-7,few,AISERARAREQY
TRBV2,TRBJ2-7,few,ASSEETGGTYEQY
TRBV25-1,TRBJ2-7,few,ASRERGIYEQY
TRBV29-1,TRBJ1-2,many,SVEDRASEGYGYT
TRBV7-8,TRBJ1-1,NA,ASSNRDNTEAF
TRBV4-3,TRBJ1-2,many,ASSQDHRGAYGYT
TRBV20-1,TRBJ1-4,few,SARDQGLGEKLF
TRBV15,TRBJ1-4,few,ATSRETGSDEKLF
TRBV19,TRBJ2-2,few,ASSIGSGGSGELF
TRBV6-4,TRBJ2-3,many,ASTPGTGGTDTQY
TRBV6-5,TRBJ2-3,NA,ASSYSRDGAADTQY
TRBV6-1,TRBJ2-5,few,ASRSRGPETQY
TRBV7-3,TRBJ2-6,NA,ASSLAGQGVNGANVLT
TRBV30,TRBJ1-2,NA,AWTRQDLYGGYT